This TCR beta chain was sequenced during a study of blood T cell repertoires in COVID-19. Study overall: The study drew acute and convalescent COVID-19 samples from the United States, Italy and Spain. T cells, B-cell-depleted T cells, or PBMCs supplied cDNA or gDNA.

This clone was counted once. The CDR3 is 13 residues long. Trimming cost V 4 bases and J 8 bases; bases outside gene matches: 7. Original analysis: Reference gene primer amplification in the assay estimated nucleated cell counts. Profiled with immunoSEQ multiplex PCR; TCRdb holds only in-frame clones, not every one. That table is the source of V, J and clone size, and D and trimming were worked out from the DNA. The sample gives about 77,000 clones, about 80% of which show up once; around 5% is in the top ten. This rearrangement joins TRBV5-3 to TRBJ1-2; 8 bases are a match to TRBD1. TRBV5-3 is given ORF status, its function remaining uncertain. This receptor was obtained from a woman in her sixties or seventies with acute or convalescent COVID-19. The specimen was peripheral blood. DNA of the CDR3: TGTGCCAGAAGCGAGGGACAGGCCCCAGGCTACACCTTC. It translates to CARSEGQAPGYTF.